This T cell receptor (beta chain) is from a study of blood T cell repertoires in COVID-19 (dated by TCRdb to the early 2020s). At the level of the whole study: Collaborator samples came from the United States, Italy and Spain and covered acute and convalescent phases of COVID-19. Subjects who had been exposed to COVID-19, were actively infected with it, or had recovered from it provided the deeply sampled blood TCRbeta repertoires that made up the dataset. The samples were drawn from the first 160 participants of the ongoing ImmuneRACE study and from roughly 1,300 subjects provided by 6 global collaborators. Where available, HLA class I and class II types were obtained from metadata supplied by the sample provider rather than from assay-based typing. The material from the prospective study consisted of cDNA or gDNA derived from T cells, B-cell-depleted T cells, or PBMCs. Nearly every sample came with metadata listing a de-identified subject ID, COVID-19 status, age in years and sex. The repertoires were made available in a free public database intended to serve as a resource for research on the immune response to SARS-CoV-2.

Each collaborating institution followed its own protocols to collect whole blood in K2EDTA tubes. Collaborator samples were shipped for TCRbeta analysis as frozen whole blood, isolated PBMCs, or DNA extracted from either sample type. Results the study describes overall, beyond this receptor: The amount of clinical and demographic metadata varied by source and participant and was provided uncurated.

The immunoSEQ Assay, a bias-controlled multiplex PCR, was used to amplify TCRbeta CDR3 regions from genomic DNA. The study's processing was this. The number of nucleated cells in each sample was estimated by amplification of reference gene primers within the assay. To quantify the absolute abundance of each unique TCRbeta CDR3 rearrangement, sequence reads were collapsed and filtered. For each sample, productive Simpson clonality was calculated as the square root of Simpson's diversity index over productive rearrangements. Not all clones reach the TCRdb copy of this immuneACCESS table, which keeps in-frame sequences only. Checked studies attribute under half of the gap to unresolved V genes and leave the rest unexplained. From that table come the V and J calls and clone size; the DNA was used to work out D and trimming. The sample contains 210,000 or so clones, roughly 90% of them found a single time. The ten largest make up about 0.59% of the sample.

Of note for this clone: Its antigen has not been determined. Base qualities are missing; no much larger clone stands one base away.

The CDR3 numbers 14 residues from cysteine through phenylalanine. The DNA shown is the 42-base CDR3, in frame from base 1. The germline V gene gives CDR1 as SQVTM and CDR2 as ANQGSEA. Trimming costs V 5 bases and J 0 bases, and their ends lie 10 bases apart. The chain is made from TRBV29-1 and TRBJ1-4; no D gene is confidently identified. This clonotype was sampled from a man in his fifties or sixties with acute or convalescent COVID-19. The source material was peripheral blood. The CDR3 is CSVKGEATNEKLFF. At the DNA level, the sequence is TGCAGCGTTAAGGGAGAAGCAACTAATGAAAAACTGTTTTTT.